A single sample is the source of the 14 T cell receptor beta chains below, sequenced in a study of blood T cell repertoires in COVID-19. TCRdb's copy holds only in-frame clones and misses some; the assay was immunoSEQ multiplex PCR. The data show some 120,000 clones, 80% to 90% seen once. What was sequenced was peripheral blood. The receptors here all came from a woman aged 55-70 years with acute or convalescent COVID-19.

The rearrangement joins TRBV28 to TRBJ1-4; D is uncertain. Trimming shortened V by 1 base and J by 5 bases, and 8 bases separated the two germline ends. This CDR3 has 14 amino acids. Looked up from germline, CDR1 is MDHEN and CDR2 is SYDVKM. The CDR3 loop reads CASSLSGLNEKLFF. Here the CDR3 DNA reads TGTGCCAGCAGTTTATCGGGGTTGAATGAAAAACTGTTTTTT.

The V gene is TRBV19, the J gene TRBJ1-5, with TRBD1 identical over 8 bases. The CDR3 is 15 amino acids. With 7 bases clipped from V and 2 bases from J, the junction kept 7 bases outside the gene matches. Germline-derived CDR1 and CDR2 are LNHDA and SQIVND (reference sequence). DNA for the CDR3: TGTGCCAGTACCCGGACAGGGATCGGCAATCAGCCCCAGCATTTT. Translating gives CASTRTGIGNQPQHF.

V usage is TRBV6-5 and J usage is TRBJ1-4; a weak D match, TRBD1 (6 bases). The CDR3 length is 15 residues. V shed 5 bases and J shed 1 base, with 11 bases lying between them. CDR1 MNHEY and CDR2 SVGAGI come from the germline V gene. The CDR3, as DNA: TGTGCCAGCAGTCCTCAGGGGCAAACTAATGAAAAACTGTTTTTT. Translated: CASSPQGQTNEKLFF.

The gene calls are TRBV12-5 and TRBJ2-6, with a weak D call TRBD1 (5 bases). Trimming stripped 1 base from V and 1 base from J, with 14 bases between. The CDR3 consists of 18 residues. The germline V gene encodes CDR1 LGHNT and CDR2 FRNRAP. The CDR3 DNA follows: TGTGCTAGTGGTTTGGGGTGGACCCAGGGTTCTGGGGCCAACGTCCTGACTTTC. Translated: CASGLGWTQGSGANVLTF.

This chain uses TRBV19 with TRBJ1-5; 7 bases align to TRBD1. CDR1 and CDR2 (germline): LNHDA, SQIVND (reference sequence). This CDR3 spans 17 amino acids. V gave up 3 bases and J gave up 4 bases; unmatched junction bases: 12. CDR3 loop: CASSMGPVAGGNQPQHF. The CDR3 DNA reads TGTGCCAGTAGTATGGGCCCCGTCGCAGGGGGGAATCAGCCCCAGCATTTT.

This sequence joins TRBV5-1 and TRBJ2-3, with TRBD2 identical over 14 bases. V was clipped by 0 bases and J by 7 bases; unmatched bases: 7. The CDR3 is 17 amino acids. Germline CDR1 and CDR2: SGHRS and YFSETQ. CDR3 nucleotides: TGCGCCAGCAGCTTGGGGGTGACTAGCGGGAGGGCCTATACGCAGTATTTT. It encodes CASSLGVTSGRAYTQYF.

J is TRBJ2-4 and V is TRBV6-1, with 8 bases matching TRBD1. This CDR3 comprises 13 residues. Germline V lookup: CDR1 MNHNS, CDR2 SASEGT. Unmatched junction bases numbered 1, after V lost 3 bases and J lost 6 bases. This chain's CDR3 is CASSDGQGNIQYF. In DNA, the CDR3 is TGTGCCAGCAGTGATGGACAGGGAAACATTCAGTACTTC.

This chain joins TRBV6-5 and TRBJ1-4; tentative D call: TRBD1 (5 bases). V lost 10 bases, J lost 7 bases, and 16 bases lay in between. The germline CDR1 and CDR2 sequences are MNHEY and SVGAGI. The CDR3 is 13 amino acids. The CDR3 loop is CATRRGGTEKLFF. As DNA, the CDR3 is TGTGCCACCCGCCGGGGGGGGACTGAAAAACTGTTTTTT.

The chain couples TRBV10-3 to TRBJ1-1; D not certain. This CDR3 comprises 14 residues. CDR1 and CDR2 (germline): ENHRY, SYGVKD. Trimming took 2 bases from V and 1 from J, leaving 8 bases between them. In DNA, the CDR3 is TGTGCCATCAGTGAGGCAGGCTCGAACACTGAAGCTTTCTTT. Protein: CAISEAGSNTEAFF.

J is TRBJ1-6 and V is TRBV6-5, with TRBD1 matching 9 bases. Germline V gene lookup returns CDR1 MNHEY and CDR2 SVGAGI. The length of the CDR3 is 15 residues. The V and J ends lost 6 bases and 9 bases, in that order; junction bases with no gene match: 9. This chain's CDR3 is CASSFAGTGPSPLHF. The CDR3 DNA follows: TGTGCCAGCAGCTTTGCCGGGACAGGGCCTTCACCCCTCCACTTT.

The gene calls are TRBV12-5 and TRBJ2-1; D uncertain. V was shortened by 3 bases and J by 6 bases, with 18 bases between the two germline ends. The CDR3 loop spans 16 amino acids. Per germline, CDR1 LGHNT and CDR2 FRNRAP. The chain's CDR3 is CASGFPSGLAVNEQFF. The CDR3 region has the DNA TGTGCTAGTGGTTTCCCCTCCGGTTTAGCAGTCAATGAGCAGTTCTTC.

This clone was detected only a few times. The V and J genes are TRBV28 and TRBJ2-7; 8 nucleotides match TRBD1. Germline V gives CDR1 MDHEN, CDR2 SYDVKM. The CDR3 runs 14 residues. V was clipped by 5 bases and J by 2 bases; unmatched bases: 5. DNA for the CDR3: TGTGCCAGCAGTACCCGACAGGGGCCCTACGAGCAGTACTTC. Protein product: CASSTRQGPYEQYF.

The rearrangement joins TRBV5-1 to TRBJ1-2, with 10 nucleotides matching TRBD1. Trimming took 5 bases from V and 2 from J; bases not matched to a gene: 6. CDR3 length equals 15 residues. CDR1 is SGHRS, CDR2 YFSETQ, per germline. In DNA form, the CDR3 reads TGCGCCAGCAGAACCGGGACAGGGGAAAACTATGGCTACACCTTC. Protein product: CASRTGTGENYGYTF.

This clone appeared a single time. The V call is TRBV21-1, the J call TRBJ2-7; the table's TRBD2 call for D was not verified on the DNA. TRBV21-1 is a documented pseudogene. The CDR3 contains 15 residues. The DNA for the CDR3 is TGTGCCAGATTACTAGGAGCCCCGGGGTCCTACGAGCAGTACGTC. This encodes CARLLGAPGSYEQYV.